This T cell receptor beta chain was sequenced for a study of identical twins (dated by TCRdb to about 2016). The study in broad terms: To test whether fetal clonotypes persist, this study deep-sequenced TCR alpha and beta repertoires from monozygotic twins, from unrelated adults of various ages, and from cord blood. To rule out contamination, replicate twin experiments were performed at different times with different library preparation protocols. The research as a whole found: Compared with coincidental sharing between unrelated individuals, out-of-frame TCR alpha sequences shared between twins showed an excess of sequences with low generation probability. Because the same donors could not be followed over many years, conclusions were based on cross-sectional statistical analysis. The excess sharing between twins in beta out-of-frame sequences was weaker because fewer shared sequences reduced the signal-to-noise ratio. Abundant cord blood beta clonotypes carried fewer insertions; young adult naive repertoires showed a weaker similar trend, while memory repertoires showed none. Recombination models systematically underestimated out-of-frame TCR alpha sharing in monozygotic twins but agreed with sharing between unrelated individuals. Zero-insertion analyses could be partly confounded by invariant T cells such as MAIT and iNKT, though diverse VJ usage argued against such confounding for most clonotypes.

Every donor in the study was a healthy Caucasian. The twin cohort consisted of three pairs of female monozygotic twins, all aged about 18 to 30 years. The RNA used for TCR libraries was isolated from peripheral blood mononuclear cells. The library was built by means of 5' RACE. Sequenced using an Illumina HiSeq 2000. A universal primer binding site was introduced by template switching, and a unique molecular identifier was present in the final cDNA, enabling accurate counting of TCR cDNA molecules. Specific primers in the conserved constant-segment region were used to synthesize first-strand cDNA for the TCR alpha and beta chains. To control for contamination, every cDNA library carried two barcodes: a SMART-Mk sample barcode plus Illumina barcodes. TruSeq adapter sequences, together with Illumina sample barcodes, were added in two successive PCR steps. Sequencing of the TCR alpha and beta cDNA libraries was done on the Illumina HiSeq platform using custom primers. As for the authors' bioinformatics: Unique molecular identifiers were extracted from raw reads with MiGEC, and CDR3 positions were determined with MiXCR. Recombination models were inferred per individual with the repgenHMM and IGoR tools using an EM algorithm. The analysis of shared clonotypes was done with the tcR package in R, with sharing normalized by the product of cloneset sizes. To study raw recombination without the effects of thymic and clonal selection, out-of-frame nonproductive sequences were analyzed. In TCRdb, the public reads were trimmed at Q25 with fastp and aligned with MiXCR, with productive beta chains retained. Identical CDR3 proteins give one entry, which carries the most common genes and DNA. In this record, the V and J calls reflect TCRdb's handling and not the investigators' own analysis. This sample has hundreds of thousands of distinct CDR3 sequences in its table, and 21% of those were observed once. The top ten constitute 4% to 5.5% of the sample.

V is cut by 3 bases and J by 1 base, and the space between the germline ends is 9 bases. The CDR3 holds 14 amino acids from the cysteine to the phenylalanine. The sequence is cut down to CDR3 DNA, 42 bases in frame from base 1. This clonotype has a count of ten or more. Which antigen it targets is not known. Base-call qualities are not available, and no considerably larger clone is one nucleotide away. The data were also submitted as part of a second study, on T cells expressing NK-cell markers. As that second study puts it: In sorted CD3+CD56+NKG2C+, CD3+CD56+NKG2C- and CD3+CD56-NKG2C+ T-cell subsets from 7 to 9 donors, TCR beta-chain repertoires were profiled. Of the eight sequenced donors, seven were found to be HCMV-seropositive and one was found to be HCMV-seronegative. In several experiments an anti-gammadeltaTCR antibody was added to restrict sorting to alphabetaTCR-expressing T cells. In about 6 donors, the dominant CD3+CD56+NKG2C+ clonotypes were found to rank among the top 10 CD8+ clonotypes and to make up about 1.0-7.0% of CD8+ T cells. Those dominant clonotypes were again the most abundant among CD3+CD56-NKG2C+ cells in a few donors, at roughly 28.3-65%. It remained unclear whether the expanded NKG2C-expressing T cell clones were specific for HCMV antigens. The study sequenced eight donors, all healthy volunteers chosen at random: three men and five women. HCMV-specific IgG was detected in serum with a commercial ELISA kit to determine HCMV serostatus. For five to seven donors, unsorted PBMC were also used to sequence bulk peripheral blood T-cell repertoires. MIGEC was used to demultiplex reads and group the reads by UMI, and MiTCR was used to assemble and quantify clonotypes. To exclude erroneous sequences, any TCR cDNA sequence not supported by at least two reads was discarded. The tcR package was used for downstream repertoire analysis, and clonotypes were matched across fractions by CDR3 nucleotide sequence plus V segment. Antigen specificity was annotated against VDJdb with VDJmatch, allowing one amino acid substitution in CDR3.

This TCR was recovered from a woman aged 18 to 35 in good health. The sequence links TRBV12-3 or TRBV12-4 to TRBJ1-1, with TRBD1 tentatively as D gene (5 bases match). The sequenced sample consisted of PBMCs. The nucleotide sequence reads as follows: TGTGCCAGCAGTTTGACGACAGCGAACACTGAAGCTTTCTTT. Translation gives CASSLTTANTEAFF.